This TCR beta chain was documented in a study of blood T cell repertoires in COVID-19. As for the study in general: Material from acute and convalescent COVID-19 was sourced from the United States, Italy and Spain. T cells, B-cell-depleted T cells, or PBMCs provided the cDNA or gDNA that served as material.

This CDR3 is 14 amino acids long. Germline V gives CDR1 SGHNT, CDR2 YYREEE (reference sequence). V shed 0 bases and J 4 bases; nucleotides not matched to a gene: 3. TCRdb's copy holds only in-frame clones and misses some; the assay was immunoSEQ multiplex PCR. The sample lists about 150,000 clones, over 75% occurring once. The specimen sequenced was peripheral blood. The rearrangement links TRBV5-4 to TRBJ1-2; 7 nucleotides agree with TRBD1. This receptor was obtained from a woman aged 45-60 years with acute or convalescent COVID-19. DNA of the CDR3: TGTGCCAGCAGCTTGGGGGACAGACTCTATGGCTACACCTTC. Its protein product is CASSLGDRLYGYTF.